A single sample gave rise to the 28 T cell receptor beta chains below, sequenced in a study of blood T cell repertoires in COVID-19. Profiled with immunoSEQ multiplex PCR; TCRdb holds only in-frame clones, not every one. There are about 200,000 clones in the sample; roughly 92% occur only once, and roughly 0.76% lies in the top ten. The sequencing sample was made of peripheral blood. These receptors originate from a man aged 25-45 years with COVID-19, enrolled during active disease.

The CDR3 reads CAVPNGGGTYEQYF. The CDR3 nucleotides read TGTGCCGTCCCGAACGGGGGAGGGACCTACGAGCAGTACTTC. The J gene is TRBJ2-7, the V gene TRBV6-5; 7 bases are shared with TRBD2. Germline trimming cut 11 bases from V and 2 bases from J; bases unmatched to any gene: 12. Per germline, CDR1 MNHEY and CDR2 SVGAGI. CDR3 length: 14 amino acids.

The chain couples TRBV10-3 to TRBJ1-1; TRBD1 agrees at 7 bases. Germline V CDR1 and CDR2: ENHRY, SYGVKD. The CDR3 contains 13 residues. V shed 6 bases and J 3 bases; nucleotides not matched to a gene: 4. The CDR3 loop reads CAISDREDTEAFF. The CDR3 nucleotides are TGTGCCATCAGCGACAGGGAGGACACTGAAGCTTTCTTT.

The chain is built from TRBV5-6 and TRBJ2-5, with TRBD2 identical over 8 bases. The germline V gene encodes CDR1 SGHDT and CDR2 YYEEEE. Trimming cost V 2 bases and J 1 base; bases outside gene matches: 10. This CDR3 spans 17 amino acids. The CDR3 sequence is CASSFNLLGGAQETQYF. The CDR3, as DNA: TGTGCCAGCAGCTTCAACTTGCTCGGGGGGGCCCAAGAGACCCAGTACTTC.

V gene TRBV7-9 combines with J gene TRBJ1-4, with D unclear. The CDR3 is 12 residues long. Per germline, CDR1 SEHNR and CDR2 FQNEAQ (reference sequence). V was trimmed by 8 bases and J by 5 bases, leaving 9 bases between them. In DNA form, the CDR3 reads TGTGCCAGCCACACGGGGAATGAAAAACTGTTTTTT. Its translation: CASHTGNEKLFF.

CDR3 DNA sequence: TGTGCCAGCAGTCAGGGACAGGTTGGAGGCTACACCTTC. Translation gives CASSQGQVGGYTF. The V gene is TRBV28, the J gene TRBJ1-2, with 8 positions matching TRBD1. The germline CDR1 and CDR2 sequences are MDHEN and SYDVKM. V was clipped by 5 bases and J by 8 bases; unmatched bases: 7. The CDR3 sequence is 13 residues long.

The rearrangement uses TRBV7-9 and TRBJ1-2; 12 positions agree with TRBD1. The V segment lost 2 bases and the J segment 4 bases; nucleotides outside the gene matches: 2. The germline gives CDR1 SEHNR, CDR2 FQNEAQ (reference sequence). CDR3 length: 15 amino acids. The CDR3 here is CASSLRDRGLYGYTF. The CDR3 region has the DNA TGTGCCAGCAGCTTACGGGACAGGGGGCTCTATGGCTACACCTTC. Full variable domain (remainder filled in from reference TRBV7-9 and TRBJ1-2): DTGVSQNPRHKITKRGQNVTFRCDPISEHNRLYWYRQTLGQGPEFLTYFQNEAQLEKSRLLSDRFSAERPKGSFSTLEIQRTEQGDSAMYLCASSLRDRGLYGYTFGSGTRLTVV.

The sample holds a few counts of this clone. This chain uses TRBV9 with TRBJ2-1; TRBD2 matches at 15 bases. CDR3 length: 20 residues. Germline values: CDR1 SGDLS, CDR2 YYNGEE. J was trimmed by 0 bases and V by 3 bases; bases with no gene match: 10. CDR3 region: CASSATPGTSGGSSYNEQFF. The DNA for the CDR3 is TGTGCCAGCAGCGCTACCCCTGGGACTAGCGGGGGGAGCTCCTACAATGAGCAGTTCTTC.

The chain has TRBV30 and TRBJ1-3; D unresolved. Germline V gene lookup returns CDR1 GTSNPN and CDR2 SVGIG (reference sequence). CDR3 length equals 15 residues. The germline V and J ends were trimmed by 2 bases and 0 bases, with 11 bases remaining between them. The CDR3 is CAWSLGLHSGNTIYF. CDR3 DNA: TGTGCCTGGAGTTTAGGACTTCACTCTGGAAACACCATATATTTT.

This rearrangement joins TRBV7-3 to TRBJ2-1; D is perhaps TRBD1 (7 bases). From germline, CDR1 is SGHTA and CDR2 FQGTGA. The CDR3 contains 15 residues. Trimming removed 5 bases at V and 5 bases at J, with 16 bases between. CDR3 bases: TGTGCCAGCAGCCAGGGGGGCCCTATGGACAATGAGCAGTTCTTC. Protein: CASSQGGPMDNEQFF.

The rearrangement links TRBV19 to TRBJ1-1; D ambiguous. The CDR3 runs to 15 residues. Germline loops: CDR1 LNHDA, CDR2 SQIVND (reference sequence). V gave up 3 bases and J gave up 4 bases, with 15 bases separating them. The CDR3 DNA is TGTGCCAGTAGTATGGCGGTACCCACCGCCACTGAAGCTTTCTTT. Translated, it gives CASSMAVPTATEAFF. The whole variable domain, remainder taken from reference TRBV19 and TRBJ1-1, is DGGITQSPKYLFRKEGQNVTLSCEQNLNHDAMYWYRQDPGQGLRLIYYSQIVNDFQKGDIAEGYSVSREKKESFPLTVTSAQKNPTAFYLCASSMAVPTATEAFFGQGTRLTVV.

The chain has TRBV27 and TRBJ1-2; D possibly corresponds to TRBD1 (5 bases). The ends were cut back, 10 bases at V and 2 bases at J, with 20 bases in the middle. The CDR3 has 15 residues. Looked up from germline, CDR1 is MNHEY and CDR2 is SMNVEV (reference sequence). In DNA form, the CDR3 reads TGTGCCACCCGAAGGGGCGTGGTGGGGAACTATGGCTACACCTTC. Translating it yields CATRRGVVGNYGYTF.

The chain recombines TRBV19 with TRBJ1-6; TRBD1 agrees at 7 bases. The germline V gene has CDR1 LNHDA and CDR2 SQIVND (reference sequence). The CDR3 spans 12 residues. Trimming took 10 bases from V and 10 from J; bases not matched to a gene: 7. As DNA, the CDR3 is TGTGCCACCAGACAGGGACAGTCACCCCTCCACTTT. Residues: CATRQGQSPLHF.

The chain employs TRBV9 and TRBJ1-6; D gene ambiguous. Germline values: CDR1 SGDLS, CDR2 YYNGEE. Trimming stripped 0 bases from V and 9 bases from J, with 13 bases between. There are 15 residues in the CDR3. The CDR3 DNA follows: TGTGCCAGCAGCGTAGTTGGAGGGTCGGGTTCACCCCTCCACTTT. It specifies CASSVVGGSGSPLHF.

V usage is TRBV5-1 and J usage is TRBJ2-1, with 7 bases that match TRBD2. Per germline, CDR1 SGHRS and CDR2 YFSETQ. The CDR3 totals 14 residues. With V trimmed by 0 bases and J by 5 bases, 2 bases remained unmatched. The CDR3 sequence: CASSLGGLNNEQFF. CDR3 in DNA: TGCGCCAGCAGCTTGGGGGGACTAAACAATGAGCAGTTCTTC.

The chain recombines TRBV11-3 with TRBJ2-3; 12 nucleotides agree with TRBD2. The V and J ends lost 1 base and 0 bases, in that order; junction bases with no gene match: 11. The CDR3 has 20 amino acids. CDR1 is SGHNT and CDR2 is YENEEA in the germline V gene. CDR3 residues: CASSLGLPGLAGPSTDTQYF. CDR3 nucleotides: TGTGCCAGCAGCTTAGGACTCCCGGGACTAGCGGGCCCTAGCACAGATACGCAGTATTTT.

The rearrangement uses TRBV6-5 and TRBJ1-2; no clear D. V dropped 8 bases and J dropped 4 bases, with 17 bases sitting between them. Germline V gene lookup returns CDR1 MNHEY and CDR2 SVGAGI. This CDR3 contains 14 residues. The CDR3 reads CASYLPGSLYGYTF. The CDR3 coding sequence is TGTGCCAGCTATCTTCCCGGGTCCCTCTATGGCTACACCTTC.

For this clone: This sample also contains other DNA sequences that code for the same CDR3. V gene TRBV6-5 combines with J gene TRBJ1-1; 8 nucleotides match TRBD1. The CDR3 has 14 amino acids. Per germline, CDR1 MNHEY and CDR2 SVGAGI. Losses at the gene ends were 6 bases for V and 2 bases for J; bases not matched to a gene: 5. CDR3 bases: TGTGCCAGCAGCCGAGACAGGGGAAACACTGAAGCTTTCTTT. This translates into CASSRDRGNTEAFF.

The chain uses TRBV7-9 and TRBJ2-5; D is possibly TRBD1 (5 bases). With 2 bases removed from V and 13 bases from J, the gap between germline ends came to 11 bases. This CDR3 contains 11 residues. Per the germline V gene, CDR1 is SEHNR and CDR2 is FQNEAQ (reference sequence). The CDR3 here is CASSLNQGWYF. In DNA form, the CDR3 reads TGTGCCAGCAGCTTAAATCAGGGTTGGTACTTC.

This chain joins TRBV5-4 and TRBJ1-3; D is unresolved. Germline V gene lookup returns CDR1 SGHNT and CDR2 YYREEE (reference sequence). The CDR3 loop spans 14 amino acids. V lost 4 bases and J lost 0, with 8 bases in between. The CDR3 spells CASSGRGSGNTIYF. In nucleotides, the CDR3 is TGTGCCAGCAGCGGGCGGGGCTCTGGAAACACCATATATTTT.

The rearrangement links TRBV6-6 to TRBJ1-4; 7 nucleotides agree with TRBD1. This CDR3 comprises 15 residues. The V and J ends lost 0 bases and 9 bases, in that order; junction bases with no gene match: 7. Germline CDR1 is MNHNY and CDR2 is SVGAGI (reference sequence). DNA for the CDR3: TGTGCCAGCAGTTACTCTCTTGACAGGGACAAAAAACTGTTTTTT. It translates to CASSYSLDRDKKLFF.

The chain recombines TRBV7-9 with TRBJ1-4; 10 nucleotides agree with TRBD1. Germline CDR1 SEHNR, CDR2 FQNEAQ (reference sequence). Trimming at V came to 1 base and at J to 6 bases, leaving 11 bases not matched to a gene. The CDR3 spans 18 residues. In DNA, the CDR3 is TGTGCCAGCAGCTTAGAGTACCGGGACAGGGGAATTTATGAAAAACTGTTTTTT. Translation gives CASSLEYRDRGIYEKLFF.

V and J are TRBV5-4 and TRBJ2-3, with D perhaps matching TRBD2 (5 bases). The V end was cut by 7 bases, the J end by 0 bases, with 15 bases between. The CDR3 contains 15 residues. Germline CDR1 and CDR2: SGHNT and YYREEE (reference sequence). The CDR3 sequence is CASGGSSSSTDTQYF. The CDR3 region has the DNA TGTGCCAGCGGAGGCTCTAGTTCCAGCACAGATACGCAGTATTTT. Combining the CDR3 with reference TRBV5-4 and TRBJ2-3 gives the whole variable domain ETGVTQSPTHLIKTRGQQVTLRCSSQSGHNTVSWYQQALGQGPQFIFQYYREEENGRGNFPPRFSGLQFPNYSSELNVNALELDDSALYLCASGGSSSSTDTQYFGPGTRLTVL.

This chain joins TRBV5-1 and TRBJ1-2; D is undetermined. V lost 5 bases, J lost 1 base, and 18 bases lay in between. The V gene's germline CDR1 is SGHRS and CDR2 YFSETQ. The CDR3 contains 16 residues. CDR3 loop: CASSQILGRYNYGYTF. The DNA of the CDR3 is TGCGCCAGCAGTCAAATCTTGGGCAGATATAACTATGGCTACACCTTC. Variable domain in full (rest from reference TRBV5-1 and TRBJ1-2): KAGVTQTPRYLIKTRGQQVTLSCSPISGHRSVSWYQQTPGQGLQFLFEYFSETQRNKGNFPGRFSGRQFSNSRSEMNVSTLELGDSALYLCASSQILGRYNYGYTFGSGTRLTVV.

The chain combines TRBV5-4 with TRBJ1-6; D remains unclear. Trimming took off 1 base at V and 7 bases at J, with 18 bases between the two ends. Germline CDR1 SGHNT, CDR2 YYREEE (reference sequence). CDR3 length equals 17 residues. The CDR3 sequence: CASSLRERPKTNSPLHF. CDR3 nucleotide sequence: TGTGCCAGCAGCTTGAGGGAGAGACCCAAGACAAATTCACCCCTCCACTTT.

The chain is built from TRBV5-4 and TRBJ1-6; the match to TRBD1 covers 9 bases. Germline CDR1 SGHNT, CDR2 YYREEE (reference sequence). After removal of 4 bases from V and 8 bases from J, the junction contained 10 bases not matched to a gene. CDR3 length: 16 amino acids. CDR3 residues: CASSRVRDRDDSPLHF. CDR3 coding DNA: TGTGCCAGCAGCCGCGTCCGGGACAGGGATGATTCACCCCTCCACTTT. The full variable domain, its missing parts supplied by reference TRBV5-4 and TRBJ1-6, is ETGVTQSPTHLIKTRGQQVTLRCSSQSGHNTVSWYQQALGQGPQFIFQYYREEENGRGNFPPRFSGLQFPNYSSELNVNALELDDSALYLCASSRVRDRDDSPLHFGNGTRLTVT.

A note on this clone: Other nucleotide sequences in the sample specify the same CDR3. The gene calls are TRBV5-1 and TRBJ2-1; TRBD1 matches at 7 bases. This CDR3 spans 14 amino acids. Trimming took 0 bases from V and 4 from J; bases not matched to a gene: 1. The germline V gene has CDR1 SGHRS and CDR2 YFSETQ. CDR3: CASSLGTGYNEQFF. CDR3 sequence (DNA): TGCGCCAGCAGCTTGGGGACAGGTTACAATGAGCAGTTCTTC.

This clone was counted once. The chain recombines TRBV6-2 or TRBV6-3 with TRBJ1-2; 7 nucleotides match TRBD1. The germline gives CDR1 MNHEY, CDR2 SVGEGT. V shed 6 bases and J 5 bases; nucleotides not matched to a gene: 9. The CDR3 totals 14 residues. The CDR3 nucleotides read TGTGCCAGCAGCCCGAGGGGACAGCTTTATGGCTACACCTTC. Protein: CASSPRGQLYGYTF.

The rearrangement joins TRBV7-6 to TRBJ2-6; no clear D. There are 15 residues in the CDR3. The V end was cut by 2 bases, the J end by 0 bases, with 5 bases between. Germline CDR1 is SGHVS and CDR2 is FNYEAQ. The CDR3 DNA sequence: TGTGCCAGCAGCTTACTTCCCTCTGGGGCCAACGTCCTGACTTTC. Amino acids: CASSLLPSGANVLTF.